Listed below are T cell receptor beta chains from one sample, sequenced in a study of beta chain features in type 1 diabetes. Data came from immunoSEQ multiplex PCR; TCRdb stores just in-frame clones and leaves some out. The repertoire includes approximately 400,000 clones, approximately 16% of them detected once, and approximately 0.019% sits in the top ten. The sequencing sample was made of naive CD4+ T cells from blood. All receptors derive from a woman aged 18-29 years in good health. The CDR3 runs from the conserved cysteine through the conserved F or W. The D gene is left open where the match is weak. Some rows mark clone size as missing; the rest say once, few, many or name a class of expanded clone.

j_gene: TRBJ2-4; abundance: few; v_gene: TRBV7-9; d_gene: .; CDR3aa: CASREGENIQYF; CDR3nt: TGTGCCAGCAGAGAGGGGGAGAACATTCAGTACTTC
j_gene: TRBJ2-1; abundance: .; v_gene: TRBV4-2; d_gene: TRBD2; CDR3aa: CASSQFEPGLADEQFF; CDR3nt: TGTGCCAGCAGCCAATTTGAGCCGGGACTAGCGGATGAGCAGTTCTTC
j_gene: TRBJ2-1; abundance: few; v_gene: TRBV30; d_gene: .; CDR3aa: CAWSVRNEQFF; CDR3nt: TGTGCCTGGAGTGTGCGAAATGAGCAGTTCTTC
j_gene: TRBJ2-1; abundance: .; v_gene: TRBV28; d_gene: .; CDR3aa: CASSGGAGENEQFF; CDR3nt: TGTGCCAGCAGTGGGGGGGCAGGGGAGAATGAGCAGTTCTTC
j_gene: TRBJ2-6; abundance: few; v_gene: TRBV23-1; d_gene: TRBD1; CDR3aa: CASSHETGVLVSGANVLTF; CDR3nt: TGCGCCAGCAGTCATGAGACAGGGGTTCTTGTTTCTGGGGCCAACGTCCTGACTTTC
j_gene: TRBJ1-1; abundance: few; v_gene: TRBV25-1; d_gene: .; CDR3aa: CASRQMNTEAFF; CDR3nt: TGTGCCAGCAGACAGATGAACACTGAAGCTTTCTTT
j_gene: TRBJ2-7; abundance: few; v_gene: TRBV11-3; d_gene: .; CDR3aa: CASSFGGSYEQYF; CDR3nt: TGTGCCAGCAGCTTCGGGGGTTCCTACGAGCAGTACTTC
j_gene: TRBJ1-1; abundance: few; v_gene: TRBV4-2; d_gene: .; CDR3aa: CASSPRDTLNTEAFF; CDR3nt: TGTGCCAGCAGCCCACGGGACACCCTCAACACTGAAGCTTTCTTT
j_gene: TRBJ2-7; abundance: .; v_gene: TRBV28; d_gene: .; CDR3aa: CASSSLRFREQYF; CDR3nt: TGTGCCAGCAGTTCGCTCCGCTTTCGGGAGCAGTACTTC
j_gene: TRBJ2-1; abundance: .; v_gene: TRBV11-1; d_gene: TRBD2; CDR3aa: CASSLGLADHNEQFF; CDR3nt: TGTGCCAGCAGCTTAGGACTAGCGGATCACAATGAGCAGTTCTTC
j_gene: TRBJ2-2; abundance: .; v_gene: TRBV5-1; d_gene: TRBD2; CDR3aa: CASSFLNPSGSTTGELFF; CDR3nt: TGCGCCAGCAGCTTCCTAAACCCTAGCGGGAGTACCACCGGGGAGCTGTTTTTT
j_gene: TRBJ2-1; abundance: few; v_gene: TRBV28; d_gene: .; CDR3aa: CASRPPGSRQFF; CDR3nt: TGTGCCAGCAGACCTCCGGGTTCACGGCAGTTCTTC
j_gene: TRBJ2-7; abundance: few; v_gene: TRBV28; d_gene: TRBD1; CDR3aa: CASSPPWTGAYEQYF; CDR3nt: TGTGCCAGCAGTCCTCCGTGGACAGGAGCCTACGAGCAGTACTTC
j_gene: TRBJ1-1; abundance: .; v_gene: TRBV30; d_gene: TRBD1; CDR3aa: CAWSVMPQTGLNTEAFF; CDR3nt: TGTGCCTGGAGTGTAATGCCCCAGACAGGGTTGAACACTGAAGCTTTCTTT
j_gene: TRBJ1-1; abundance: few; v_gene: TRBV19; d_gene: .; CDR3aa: CASSIDHRKTTEAFF; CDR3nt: TGTGCCAGTAGTATAGACCACAGGAAAACCACTGAAGCTTTCTTT
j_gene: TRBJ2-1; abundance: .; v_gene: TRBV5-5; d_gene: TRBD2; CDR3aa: CASSRVAGIYEQFF; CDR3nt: TGTGCCAGCAGCCGGGTAGCGGGAATATATGAGCAGTTCTTC
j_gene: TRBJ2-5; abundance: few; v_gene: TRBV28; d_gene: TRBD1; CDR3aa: CASSSPGTGRQETQYF; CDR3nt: TGTGCCAGCAGTTCTCCCGGGACAGGGCGACAAGAGACCCAGTACTTC